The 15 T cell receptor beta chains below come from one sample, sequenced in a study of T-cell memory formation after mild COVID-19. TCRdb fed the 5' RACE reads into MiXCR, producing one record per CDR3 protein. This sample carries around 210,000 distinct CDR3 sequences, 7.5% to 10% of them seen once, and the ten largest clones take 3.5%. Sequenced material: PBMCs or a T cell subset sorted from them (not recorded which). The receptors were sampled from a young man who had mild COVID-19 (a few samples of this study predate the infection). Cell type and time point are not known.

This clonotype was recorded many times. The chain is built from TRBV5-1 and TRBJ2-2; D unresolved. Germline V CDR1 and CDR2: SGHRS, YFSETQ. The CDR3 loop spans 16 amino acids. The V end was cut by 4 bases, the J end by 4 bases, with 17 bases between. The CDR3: CASSLMIMTSTGELFF. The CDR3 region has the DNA TGCGCCAGCAGCCTAATGATCATGACCTCCACCGGGGAGCTGTTTTTT.

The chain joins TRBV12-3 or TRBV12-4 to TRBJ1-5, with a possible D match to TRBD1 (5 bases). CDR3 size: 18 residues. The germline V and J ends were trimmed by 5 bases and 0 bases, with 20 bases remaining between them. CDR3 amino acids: CASSPGLRGRGSNQPQHF. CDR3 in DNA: TGTGCCAGCAGTCCGGGACTCCGCGGGCGGGGTAGCAATCAGCCCCAGCATTTT.

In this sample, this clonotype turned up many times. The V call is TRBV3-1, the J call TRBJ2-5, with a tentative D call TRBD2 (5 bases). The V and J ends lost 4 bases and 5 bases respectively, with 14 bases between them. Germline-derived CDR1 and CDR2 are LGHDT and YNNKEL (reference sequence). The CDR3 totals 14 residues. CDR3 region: CASSLDGRRETQYF. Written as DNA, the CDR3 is TGTGCCAGCAGCCTCGATGGTAGGAGGGAGACCCAGTACTTC.

DNA for the CDR3: TGTGCCAGCAGTATATTGGCCCAAGAGACCCAGTACTTC. Amino acids: CASSILAQETQYF. The chain is built from TRBV12-3 or TRBV12-4 and TRBJ2-5; D uncertain. This CDR3 is 13 amino acids long. Between the trimmed V and J ends, which lost 5 bases and 1 base, there was a span of 8 bases.

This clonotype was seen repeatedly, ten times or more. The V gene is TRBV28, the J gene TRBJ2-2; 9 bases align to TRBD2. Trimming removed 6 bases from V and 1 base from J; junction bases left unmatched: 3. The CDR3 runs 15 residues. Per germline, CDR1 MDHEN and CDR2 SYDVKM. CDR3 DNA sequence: TGTGCCAGCAGCCGGACTAGCGAGAACACCGGGGAGCTGTTTTTT. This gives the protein CASSRTSENTGELFF.

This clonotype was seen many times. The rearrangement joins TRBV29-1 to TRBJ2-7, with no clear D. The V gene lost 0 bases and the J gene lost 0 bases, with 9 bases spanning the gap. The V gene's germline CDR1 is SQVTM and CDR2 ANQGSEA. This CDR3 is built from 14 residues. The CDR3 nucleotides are TGCAGCGTTGAAGACCCCTGGAGCTCCTACGAGCAGTACTTC. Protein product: CSVEDPWSSYEQYF.

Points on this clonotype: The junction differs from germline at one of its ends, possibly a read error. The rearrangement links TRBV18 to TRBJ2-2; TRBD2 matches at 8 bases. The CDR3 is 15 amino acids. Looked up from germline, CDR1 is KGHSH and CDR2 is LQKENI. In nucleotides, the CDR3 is TGTGCCAGCTCACCTGGTAGCGGGAACGCCGGGGAGCTGTTTTTT. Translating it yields CASSPGSGNAGELFF.

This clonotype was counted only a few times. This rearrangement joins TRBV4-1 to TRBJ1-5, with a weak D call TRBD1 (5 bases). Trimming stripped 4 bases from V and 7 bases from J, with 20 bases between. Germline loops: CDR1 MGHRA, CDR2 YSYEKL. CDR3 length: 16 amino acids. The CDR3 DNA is TGCGCCAGCAGCCCCGGGACTAGCGGGGCCGTACAGCCCCAGCATTTT. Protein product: CASSPGTSGAVQPQHF.

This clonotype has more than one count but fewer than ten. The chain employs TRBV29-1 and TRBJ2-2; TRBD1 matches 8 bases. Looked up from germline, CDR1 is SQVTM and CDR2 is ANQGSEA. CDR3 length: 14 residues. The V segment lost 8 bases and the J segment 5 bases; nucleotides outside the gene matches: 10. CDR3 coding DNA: TGCAGCTCCCTGAATACAGGGGGGACCGGGGAGCTGTTTTTT. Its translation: CSSLNTGGTGELFF.

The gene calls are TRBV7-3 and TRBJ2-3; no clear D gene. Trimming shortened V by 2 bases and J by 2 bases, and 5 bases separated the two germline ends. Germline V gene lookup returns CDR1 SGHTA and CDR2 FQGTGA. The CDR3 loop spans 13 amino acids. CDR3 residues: CASSLYYTDTQYF. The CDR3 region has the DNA TGTGCCAGCAGCTTATACTACACAGATACGCAGTATTTT.

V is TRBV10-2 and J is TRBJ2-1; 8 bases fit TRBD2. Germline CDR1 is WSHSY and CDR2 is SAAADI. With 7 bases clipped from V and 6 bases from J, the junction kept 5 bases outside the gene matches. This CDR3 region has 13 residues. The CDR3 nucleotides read TGCGCCAGCAAGGCTAGCGGGCCCAATGAGCAGTTCTTC. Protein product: CASKASGPNEQFF.

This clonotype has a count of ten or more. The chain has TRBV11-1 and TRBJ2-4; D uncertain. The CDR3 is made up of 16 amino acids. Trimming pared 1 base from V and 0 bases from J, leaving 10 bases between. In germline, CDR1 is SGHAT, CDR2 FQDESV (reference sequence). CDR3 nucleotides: TGTGCCAGCAGCTTAGAAAGAGGTCTAGCCAAAAACATTCAGTACTTC. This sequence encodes CASSLERGLAKNIQYF.

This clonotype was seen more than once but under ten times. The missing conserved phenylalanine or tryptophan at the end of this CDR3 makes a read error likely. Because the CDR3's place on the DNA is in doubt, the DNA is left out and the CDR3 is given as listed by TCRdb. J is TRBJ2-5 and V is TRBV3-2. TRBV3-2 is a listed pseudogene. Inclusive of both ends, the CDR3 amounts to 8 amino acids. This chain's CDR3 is CASSQGKL.

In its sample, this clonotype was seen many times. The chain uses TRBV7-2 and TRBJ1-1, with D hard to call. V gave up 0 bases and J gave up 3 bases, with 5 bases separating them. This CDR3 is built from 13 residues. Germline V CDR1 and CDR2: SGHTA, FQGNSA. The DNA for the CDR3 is TGTGCCAGCAGCTTAGCGACGCACACTGAAGCTTTCTTT. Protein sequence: CASSLATHTEAFF.

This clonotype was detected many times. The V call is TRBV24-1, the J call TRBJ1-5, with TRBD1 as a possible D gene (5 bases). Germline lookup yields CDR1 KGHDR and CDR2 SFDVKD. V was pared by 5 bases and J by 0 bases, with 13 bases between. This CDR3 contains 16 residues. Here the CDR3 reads CATSGKGIYSNQPQHF. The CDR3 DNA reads TGTGCCACCAGTGGGAAGGGGATCTATAGCAATCAGCCCCAGCATTTT.